Reported below is one T cell receptor beta chain. Its antigen remains unidentified. The record originates from a study of cytomegalovirus exposure and HLA in healthy donors. With 11 bases clipped from V and 4 bases from J, the junction kept 10 bases outside the gene matches. Germline V gene data show CDR1 as MNHNS and CDR2 as SASEGT. The CDR3 totals 13 residues. Study-wide findings and caveats: When analyzed later, a missense DCLRE1C variant was found to be linked to TCR beta V- and J-gene trimming.

Vbeta (60) and Jbeta (13) primers were used in the PCR. The assay was immunoSEQ multiplex PCR, and TCRdb's table has in-frame clones only and misses some. Counted here are more than 50,000 clones, 75% occurring once; the ten biggest clones make up around 25%. This chain links TRBV6-1 with TRBJ2-7; 8 bases map to TRBD1. Specimen: PBMCs. This receptor was taken from a woman in her thirties or forties in good health and CMV-seropositive. The CDR3 loop is CASSHGQGYEQYF. The CDR3 DNA reads TGTGCCTCCTCCCACGGACAGGGTTACGAGCAGTACTTC.